This T cell receptor beta chain was found in a study of blood T cell repertoires in COVID-19. About the research overall: Samples representing acute and convalescent COVID-19 were sourced from the United States, Italy and Spain.

The CDR3 runs to 10 residues. V was clipped by 8 bases and J by 8 bases, with 7 bases between them. CDR1 and CDR2 from the germline V gene are SNHLY and FYNNEI. Profiled with immunoSEQ multiplex PCR; TCRdb holds only in-frame clones, not every one. The sample contains under 200,000 clones, 85% of which appear only once. Sequenced input: peripheral blood. The chain joins TRBV2 to TRBJ2-1; TRBD2 is a possible D gene (5 bases). The sequence was obtained from a man between 60 and 75 years old with COVID-19, enrolled during active disease. CDR3 region: CASVRDEQFF. In DNA form, the CDR3 reads TGTGCCAGCGTGAGGGATGAGCAGTTCTTC. Full variable domain (rest looked up from reference TRBV2 and TRBJ2-1): EPEVTQTPSHQVTQMGQEVILRCVPISNHLYFYWYRQILGQKVEFLVSFYNNEISEKSEIFDDQFSVERPDGSNFTLKIRSTKLEDSAMYFCASVRDEQFFGPGTRLTVL.